Listed below are T cell receptor beta chains from one sample, sequenced in a study of blood T cell repertoires in COVID-19. Here immunoSEQ multiplex PCR was the method, and the copy in TCRdb shows in-frame clones only, minus some. The sample carries about 120,000 clones, around three quarters recorded once. What was sequenced was peripheral blood. These receptor sequences come from an elderly woman with acute or convalescent COVID-19. Each CDR3 is given without its conserved first and last residue. Fields, in order: CDR3 length, V gene, CDR3 protein.

CDR3 length: 13
V gene: TRBV7-8
CDR3 protein: ASSLYSLGTGAYT

CDR3 length: 11
V gene: TRBV12-3/TRBV12-4
CDR3 protein: ASSPTRGNEQF

CDR3 length: 13
V gene: TRBV4-1
CDR3 protein: ASSQGLSYNQPQH

CDR3 length: 11
V gene: TRBV5-1
CDR3 protein: ASSNGQGGTLH

CDR3 length: 12
V gene: TRBV19
CDR3 protein: ASSAPGQNSPLH

CDR3 length: 15
V gene: TRBV5-5
CDR3 protein: ASSPGTGSSYNSPLH

CDR3 length: 12
V gene: TRBV20-1
CDR3 protein: SAGAGSSYNEQF

CDR3 length: 13
V gene: TRBV30
CDR3 protein: AKRKIAGAGTEAF

CDR3 length: 14
V gene: TRBV7-2
CDR3 protein: ASRTGTRAVADTQY

CDR3 length: 14
V gene: TRBV5-1
CDR3 protein: ASSFLPGGSYNEQF

CDR3 length: 10
V gene: TRBV7-8
CDR3 protein: ASSFREGQAF

CDR3 length: 10
V gene: TRBV19
CDR3 protein: ASSNRDRGYT

CDR3 length: 12
V gene: TRBV10-2
CDR3 protein: ASRNTGQSGEQY

CDR3 length: 12
V gene: TRBV7-2
CDR3 protein: ASSQQGGPETQY

CDR3 length: 12
V gene: TRBV5-6
CDR3 protein: ASSLRGGGQPQH

CDR3 length: 9
V gene: TRBV24-1
CDR3 protein: ATSEGAEQF

CDR3 length: 15
V gene: TRBV5-6
CDR3 protein: ASSSTTESSYNSPLH

CDR3 length: 11
V gene: TRBV4-3
CDR3 protein: ASSRNGLGGYT